A single sample gave rise to the 20 T cell receptor beta chains below, sequenced in a study of CD8+CD57+ T cells in acquired aplastic anemia. For sequencing, patients were chosen who had shown expansion of CD8+CD57+ cells by flow cytometry. The use of genomic DNA as template underpinned the TCR beta VDJ and CDR3 profiling. TCRdb recomputed calls from the reads with MiXCR, one row per CDR3 protein. The data hold about 240,000 distinct CDR3 sequences, with around 45% observed a single time. The source material was sorted CD4+, CD8+, or CD8+CD57+ T cells (not recorded which) from PBMCs. The source of these receptors is a human donor with aplastic anemia.

The sample holds many counts of this clonotype. The chain couples TRBV10-1 to TRBJ2-7; TRBD1 matches 11 bases. In germline, CDR1 is WNHNN, CDR2 SYGVQD (reference sequence). The CDR3 is made up of 14 amino acids. Trimming removed 2 bases from V and 7 bases from J; junction bases left unmatched: 4. CDR3 region: CASSEPGQGEEQYF. CDR3 bases: TGCGCCAGCAGTGAGCCGGGACAGGGGGAAGAGCAGTACTTC.

The chain couples TRBV2 to TRBJ2-1, with TRBD2 identical over 13 bases. CDR3 size: 15 residues. CDR1 SNHLY and CDR2 FYNNEI come from the germline V gene. After removal of 6 bases from V and 9 bases from J, the junction contained 8 bases not matched to a gene. In DNA, the CDR3 is TGTGCCAGCAGCGTGGGGACTAGCGGGGCCGGTGAGCAGTTCTTC. Translating gives CASSVGTSGAGEQFF.

This clonotype was picked up many times. The chain recombines TRBV6-1 with TRBJ2-7; TRBD1 matches at 12 bases. Germline V gives CDR1 MNHNS, CDR2 SASEGT. The CDR3 is made up of 15 amino acids. V was pared by 3 bases and J by 5 bases, with 5 bases of the junction left unmatched. The CDR3 coding sequence is TGTGCCAGCAGTGACGGGACAGGGGGCTTCGACGAGCAGTACTTC. It specifies CASSDGTGGFDEQYF.

Ten or more counts support this clonotype. This chain links TRBV7-9 with TRBJ2-1; D is undetermined. Trimming removed 8 bases at V and 4 bases at J, with 12 bases between. This CDR3 region has 13 residues. The germline gives CDR1 SEHNR, CDR2 FQNEAQ (reference sequence). The CDR3: CASVGPTYNEQFF. The CDR3 DNA reads TGTGCCAGCGTAGGCCCCACTTACAATGAGCAGTTCTTC. The complete variable domain, with remaining parts taken from reference TRBV7-9 and TRBJ2-1, reads DTGVSQNPRHKITKRGQNVTFRCDPISEHNRLYWYRQTLGQGPEFLTYFQNEAQLEKSRLLSDRFSAERPKGSFSTLEIQRTEQGDSAMYLCASVGPTYNEQFFGPGTRLTVL.

Turning to this clonotype: The junction departs from germline at one end; a sequencing error may be responsible. The gene calls are TRBV7-3 and TRBJ2-7; D may be TRBD1 (6 bases). Germline-derived CDR1 and CDR2 are SGHTA and FQGTGA. This CDR3 spans 16 amino acids. CDR3 sequence (DNA): TGTGCCAGCAGCTCCCGCCGAGACAGGAGCTCCTGCGAGCAGTACTTC. It codes for CASSSRRDRSSCEQYF.

This clonotype has a single count. The chain recombines TRBV20-1 with TRBJ2-5; TRBD2 is a possible D gene (6 bases). V lost 6 bases and J 2 bases, leaving 19 bases between the germline ends. In germline, CDR1 is DFQATT, CDR2 SNEGSKA (reference sequence). The CDR3 sequence is 15 residues long. This chain's CDR3 is CSARLEEVGQETQYF. CDR3 DNA sequence: TGCAGTGCAAGACTAGAGGAGGTTGGGCAAGAGACCCAGTACTTC.

To note about this clonotype: This may be a read error: a much more frequent sequence differs by one nucleotide. The J gene is TRBJ2-3, the V gene TRBV7-6; 7 nucleotides line up with TRBD2. The germline gives CDR1 SGHVS, CDR2 FNYEAQ. CDR3 size: 16 residues. In DNA, the CDR3 is TGTACCAGCAGCCTCTGGGCTAGCGGTGGCACAGATACGCAGTATTTT. Translating gives CTSSLWASGGTDTQYF.

This clonotype occurred many times. The rearrangement links TRBV5-1 to TRBJ2-7, with D perhaps matching TRBD1 (5 bases). Trimming removed 0 bases at V and 2 bases at J, with 12 bases between. Looked up from germline, CDR1 is SGHRS and CDR2 is YFSETQ. This CDR3 is 15 amino acids long. CDR3: CASSLEQDTTYEQYF. For the CDR3, the DNA is TGCGCCAGCAGCTTGGAACAGGATACCACCTACGAGCAGTACTTC.

The chain combines TRBV20-1 with TRBJ1-1; no definite D call. Germline V gene sequence: CDR1 DFQATT, CDR2 SNEGSKA (reference sequence). CDR3 length: 12 residues. The V end lost 1 base, the J end lost 4 bases, and 7 bases lay between the germline ends. The CDR3 DNA reads TGCAGTGCTAGAGCGACCGGCACTGAAGCTTTCTTT. Amino acids: CSARATGTEAFF.

DNA for the CDR3: TGTGCCAGCAGCCAAGAAGCTTCAGGGGCGGCCGGAAACACCATATATTTT. Protein sequence: CASSQEASGAAGNTIYF. This rearrangement joins TRBV3-1 to TRBJ1-3, with D maybe TRBD1 (6 bases). The V end was cut by 0 bases, the J end by 4 bases, with 16 bases between. Germline values: CDR1 LGHDT, CDR2 YNNKEL (reference sequence). This CDR3 has 17 residues. The whole variable domain, remainder taken from reference TRBV3-1 and TRBJ1-3, is DTAVSQTPKYLVTQMGNDKSIKCEQNLGHDTMYWYKQDSKKFLKIMFSYNNKELIINETVPNRFSPKSPDKAHLNLHINSLELGDSAVYFCASSQEASGAAGNTIYFGEGSWLTVV.

There are a few counts of this clonotype. The rearrangement joins TRBV2 to TRBJ1-1, with 12 positions matching TRBD1. Trimming removed 7 bases from V and 5 bases from J; junction bases left unmatched: 8. There are 15 residues in the CDR3. The germline gives CDR1 SNHLY, CDR2 FYNNEI. CDR3 sequence: CASIRDRGRGTEAFF. Written as DNA, the CDR3 is TGTGCCAGCATTAGGGACAGGGGGCGAGGAACTGAAGCTTTCTTT.

The V gene is TRBV4-3, the J gene TRBJ2-7; 7 bases map to TRBD1. V lost 0 bases and J lost 3; bases outside the gene matches: 5. Germline lookup yields CDR1 LGHNA and CDR2 YSLEER. This CDR3 contains 15 residues. The CDR3 protein is CASSQEDRSVYEQYF. CDR3 sequence (DNA): TGCGCCAGCAGCCAAGAGGACAGGTCCGTCTACGAGCAGTACTTC.

This clonotype was counted a few times. The chain uses TRBV27 and TRBJ2-5; D tentatively reads TRBD1 or TRBD2 (5 bases each). The CDR3 extends over 15 amino acids. Per germline, CDR1 MNHEY and CDR2 SMNVEV (reference sequence). The V gene lost 2 bases and the J gene lost 5 bases, with 15 bases spanning the gap. Written as DNA, the CDR3 is TGTGCCAGCAGTTTAGGGGCAGGTGGAGGCGAGACCCAGTACTTC. It specifies CASSLGAGGGETQYF.

Remarks on this clonotype: One end of the junction does not line up with germline, which may come from a read error. The chain recombines TRBV10-3 with TRBJ2-5; D is unresolved. The CDR3 length is 15 residues. CDR1 ENHRY and CDR2 SYGVKD come from the germline V gene. The CDR3 coding sequence is TGTGCCACCAGTGATTCTTCAGGTAGCCAAGAGACCCAGTACTTC. Protein sequence: CATSDSSGSQETQYF.

This clonotype was detected many times. The chain carries TRBV7-9 and TRBJ2-1; 8 nucleotides line up with TRBD2. The germline CDR1 and CDR2 sequences are SEHNR and FQNEAQ (reference sequence). After removal of 2 bases from V and 10 bases from J, the junction contained 7 bases not matched to a gene. The CDR3 sequence is 14 residues long. In DNA, the CDR3 is TGTGCCAGCAGCTTACAGCGGGAGAAGGCGGAGCAGTTCTTC. Translated: CASSLQREKAEQFF. The whole variable domain, filled in from reference TRBV7-9 and TRBJ2-1, reads DTGVSQNPRHKITKRGQNVTFRCDPISEHNRLYWYRQTLGQGPEFLTYFQNEAQLEKSRLLSDRFSAERPKGSFSTLEIQRTEQGDSAMYLCASSLQREKAEQFFGPGTRLTVL.

This clonotype was seen once. The V call is TRBV29-1, the J call TRBJ2-5, with 12 bases lining up with TRBD2. Germline values: CDR1 SQVTM, CDR2 ANQGSEA. This CDR3 has 13 amino acids. V was pared by 8 bases and J by 3 bases, with 4 bases of the junction left unmatched. CDR3 sequence: CSTSGGTKETQYF. CDR3 sequence (DNA): TGCAGCACTAGCGGGGGGACGAAAGAGACCCAGTACTTC. Full variable domain (remainder filled in from reference TRBV29-1 and TRBJ2-5): SAVISQKPSRDICQRGTSLTIQCQVDSQVTMMFWYRQQPGQSLTLIATANQGSEATYESGFVIDKFPISRPNLTFSTLTVSNMSPEDSSIYLCSTSGGTKETQYFGPGTRLLVL.

This clonotype was picked up many times. The chain combines TRBV9 with TRBJ1-2; TRBD1 is a possible D gene (6 bases). Deletions cut 0 bases from V and 2 bases from J, with 11 bases between. The germline V gene encodes CDR1 SGDLS and CDR2 YYNGEE. The CDR3 is 15 residues long. The CDR3 sequence is CASSVAGGENYGYTF. The CDR3 DNA reads TGTGCCAGCAGCGTAGCCGGGGGCGAGAACTATGGCTACACCTTC.

This rearrangement joins TRBV19 to TRBJ1-5; TRBD1 agrees at 7 bases. V was pared by 7 bases and J by 3 bases, with 9 bases of the junction left unmatched. The CDR3 has 15 residues. The germline gives CDR1 LNHDA, CDR2 SQIVND (reference sequence). The CDR3 DNA follows: TGTGCCAGTAACGGACGGACAGGCCCCAATCAGCCCCAGCATTTT. Amino acids: CASNGRTGPNQPQHF.

With regard to this clonotype: It is likely a read error, because the conserved phenylalanine at the end of the CDR3 is missing. The chain combines TRBV4-3 with TRBJ2-7; D tentatively reads TRBD1 or TRBD2 (5 bases each). The CDR3 spans 11 residues. Germline V gene data show CDR1 as LGHNA and CDR2 as YSLEER. V was cut by 4 bases and J by 6 bases, with 7 bases left in between. The CDR3 spells CASSRGVEQYL. The CDR3 DNA sequence: TGCGCCAGCAGCCGAGGGGTCGAGCAGTACCTC.

Regarding this clonotype: A junction end diverges from the germline sequence, so it may reflect a read error. V is TRBV20-1 and J is TRBJ2-1; tentatively, D is TRBD2 (6 bases). Germline CDR1 reads DFQATT; CDR2 reads SNEGSKA (reference sequence). The CDR3 has 13 residues. Here the CDR3 DNA reads TGCAGTGCCAGCAGCACGGACTACAGTGAGCAGTTCTTC. Protein product: CSASSTDYSEQFF.